The 5 T cell receptor beta chains below all came from one sample that was sequenced in a study of identical twins. TCRdb processed the 5' RACE reads anew with MiXCR; each CDR3 protein has one entry. The profile shows over 600,000 distinct CDR3 sequences, 21% of them singletons. The sample was also reused in another study, on T cells expressing NK-cell markers.

Sequenced material: PBMCs. The receptors were sampled from a woman aged 18-30 years in good health.

The genes are TRBV7-9 and TRBJ2-1; possibly TRBD2 for D (6 bases). Germline lookup yields CDR1 SEHNR and CDR2 FQNEAQ (reference sequence). V was cut by 5 bases and J by 8 bases, with 25 bases left in between. The CDR3 runs 17 residues. CDR3 DNA sequence: TGTGCCAGCAGCCTCCCCTTAGCGGTGCGCCGCGCCCATGAGCAGTTCTTC. Translating it yields CASSLPLAVRRAHEQFF.

The rearrangement uses TRBV20-1 and TRBJ2-1, with 13 bases that match TRBD2. The CDR3 spans 16 residues. With 5 bases clipped from V and 9 bases from J, the junction kept 13 bases outside the gene matches. Germline assignment: CDR1 DFQATT and CDR2 SNEGSKA (reference sequence). The CDR3 nucleotides read TGCAGTGCTCCCCGACTAGCGGGAGGCCGGACCGCTGAGCAGTTCTTC. The encoded protein is CSAPRLAGGRTAEQFF.

The chain carries TRBV20-1 and TRBJ2-7; no definite D call. The CDR3 runs 15 residues. V lost 0 bases to trimming and J lost 3 bases, with 15 bases between them. Germline CDR1 DFQATT, CDR2 SNEGSKA (reference sequence). For the CDR3, the DNA is TGCAGTGCTAGAGATACGAGAAAAAGATTCTACGAGCAGTACTTC. Its translation is CSARDTRKRFYEQYF.

This clonotype has more than one count but fewer than ten. The gene calls are TRBV5-1 and TRBJ1-4, with D hard to call. CDR3 length equals 14 residues. The germline CDR1 and CDR2 sequences are SGHRS and YFSETQ. Trimming left V 2 bases short and J 3 bases short, with 8 bases between. For the CDR3, the DNA is TGCGCCAGCAGCTTTGGGGAGCCTAATGAAAAACTGTTTTTT. Translation: CASSFGEPNEKLFF.

This clonotype showed up just a few times. Written as DNA, the CDR3 is TGCAGTGCTAGCGGCCCAAACACTGAAGCTTTCTTT. This translates into CSASGPNTEAFF. This sequence joins TRBV20-1 and TRBJ1-1, with D uncertain. V was trimmed by 3 bases and J by 2 bases, leaving 7 bases between them. This CDR3 region has 12 residues. CDR1 and CDR2 (germline): DFQATT, SNEGSKA (reference sequence).